This entry is about one T cell receptor beta chain. Germline CDR1 LNHNV, CDR2 YYDKDF (reference sequence). Trimming cost V 3 bases and J 1 base; bases outside gene matches: 3. This CDR3 has 14 amino acids. These data originate in a study of blood T cell repertoires in COVID-19. Everyone who took part was roughly 18 to 90 years old, and they came from about 23 US areas. Grouping used clinical history reported by participants in a survey and questionnaire. Sequenced by immunoSEQ multiplex PCR; TCRdb stores in-frame clones only, minus some. Among a few hundred thousand clones, about nine tenths were seen once, and the ten largest hold approximately 4.1%.

The clonotype comes from a man aged 30-40 years who had recovered from COVID-19. V and J are TRBV15 and TRBJ2-7, with 7 bases aligning to TRBD1. Sequencing was carried out using PBMCs or T cells enriched from blood (not recorded which). CDR3 nucleotide sequence: TGTGCCACCAGCAGCATGGGACAGTCCTACGAGCAGTACTTC. Its translation: CATSSMGQSYEQYF.